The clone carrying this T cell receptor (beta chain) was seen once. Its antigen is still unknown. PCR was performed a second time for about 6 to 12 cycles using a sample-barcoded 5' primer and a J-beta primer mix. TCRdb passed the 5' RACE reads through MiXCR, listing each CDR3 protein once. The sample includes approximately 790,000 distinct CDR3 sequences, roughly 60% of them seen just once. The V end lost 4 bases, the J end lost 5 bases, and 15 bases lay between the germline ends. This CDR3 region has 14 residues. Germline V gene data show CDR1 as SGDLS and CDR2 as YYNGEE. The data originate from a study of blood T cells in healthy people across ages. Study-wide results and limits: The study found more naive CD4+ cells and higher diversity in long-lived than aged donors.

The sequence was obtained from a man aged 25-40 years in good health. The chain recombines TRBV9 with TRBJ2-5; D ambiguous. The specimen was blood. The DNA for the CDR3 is TGTGCCAGCAGCCCCCGGGTCCTCTCGGAGACCCAGTACTTC. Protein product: CASSPRVLSETQYF.